This T cell receptor beta chain was profiled in a study of CD8+ T cells in alopecia areata (dated by TCRdb to the late 2010s). Regarding the research as a whole: The treated patients took part in an open-label pilot trial in which moderate-to-severe alopecia areata was treated with oral tofacitinib at 5 to 10 mg twice daily. Amplification of TCRbeta CDR3 regions was done by immunoSEQ multiplex PCR using 35 Vbeta forward primers and 13 Jbeta reverse primers. Biopsies were taken from tofacitinib-treated patients at baseline and at 4 and 24 weeks of treatment, and a later scalp biopsy was taken in several of the tofacitinib-treated patients. Tofacitinib was administered for 6 to 18 months, and 6 months of follow-up off drug were then conducted to assess delayed response and recurrence. High-throughput TCRbeta sequencing was used to examine T cell clonal expansion in alopecia areata in both the C3H/HeJ mouse model and human patients. Scalp clonality was compared across normal scalp (n=4), patchy alopecia areata scalp (n=8), and alopecia totalis/universalis scalp (n=8). Human TCRbeta sequencing covered scalp tissue and sorted CD4+ and CD8+ peripheral blood T cells from patchy and totalis/universalis alopecia areata patients and healthy controls. RNA came from the PAXgene miRNA kit for fixed scalp, the miRNeasy kit for PBMCs, and the RNeasy kit for mouse skin.

Points on this clone: It has no known antigen specificity. Per-base quality was not reported, and no clone a single base away is much larger than it.

Points the paper makes about the study in general: Shared TCR sequences between patients were less evident than in mice, which may be partly attributable to HLA diversity in the patient population. Compared with normal scalp, lesional scalp, particularly in alopecia totalis/universalis, had higher clonality and more expanded CD8+ clones, which suggests antigenic drive. Unlike mouse skin, which is dominated by gammadelta T cells, normal human skin has resident alphabeta T cells that are also sequenced, and this complicates analysis of the scalp TCR repertoire.

The library was made by the immunoSEQ multiplex PCR assay. RNA was extracted from all samples and reverse transcribed into cDNA as template for TCR sequencing. First-strand cDNA was synthesized using SuperScript III with a 2:1 mix of oligo-dT and random hexamers. A synthetic immune receptor repertoire was used to measure amplification bias, and any remaining bias was corrected computationally. The published analysis was carried out like this. Raw reads were preprocessed to remove errors, and CDR3 was defined by IMGT conventions from the conserved cysteine to phenylalanine. Clonality was computed as 1 minus the Shannon entropy, with the entropy normalized by log2 of the number of productive unique TCRs. Whether scalp clones were CD4 or CD8 was inferred by matching scalp TCRbeta sequences against CD4 and CD8 repertoires sorted from blood. The table comes from immuneACCESS by way of TCRdb, which keeps in-frame sequences with V and J called. Part of the clones is missing from these tables; in studies checked, under half for an unresolved V gene and the rest for unknown reasons. The V and J calls and the clone size are those of that table, but D and trimming were determined from the DNA. The sample has about 150,000 clones on record, around 50% of them singletons. About 6.3% of the sample is held by the ten biggest clonotypes.

From its cysteine to its phenylalanine, the CDR3 spans 15 amino acids. CDR3 DNA only is kept here, 45 bases in frame from base 1. CDR1 and CDR2 are drawn from the germline V gene: SGHTA, FQGNSA. V is cut by 5 bases and J by 7 bases, and the space between the germline ends is 18 bases. Lesional scalp punch biopsies and peripheral blood were obtained from alopecia areata patients. PBMCs were isolated by density centrifugation and stained for CD3, CD4 and CD8, and CD4+ and CD8+ T cells were sorted on a FACSAria. The clonotype originates from a human donor with alopecia areata. This sequence uses TRBV7-2 and TRBJ2-1; the D gene assignment is perhaps TRBD1 or TRBD2, with each matching 5 bases. Sequences were obtained from CD4+ T cells sorted from blood. The bases read TGTGCCAGCAGCGAAGGGACCGGGATAGGGAATGAGCAGTTCTTC. Translated, it gives CASSEGTGIGNEQFF.